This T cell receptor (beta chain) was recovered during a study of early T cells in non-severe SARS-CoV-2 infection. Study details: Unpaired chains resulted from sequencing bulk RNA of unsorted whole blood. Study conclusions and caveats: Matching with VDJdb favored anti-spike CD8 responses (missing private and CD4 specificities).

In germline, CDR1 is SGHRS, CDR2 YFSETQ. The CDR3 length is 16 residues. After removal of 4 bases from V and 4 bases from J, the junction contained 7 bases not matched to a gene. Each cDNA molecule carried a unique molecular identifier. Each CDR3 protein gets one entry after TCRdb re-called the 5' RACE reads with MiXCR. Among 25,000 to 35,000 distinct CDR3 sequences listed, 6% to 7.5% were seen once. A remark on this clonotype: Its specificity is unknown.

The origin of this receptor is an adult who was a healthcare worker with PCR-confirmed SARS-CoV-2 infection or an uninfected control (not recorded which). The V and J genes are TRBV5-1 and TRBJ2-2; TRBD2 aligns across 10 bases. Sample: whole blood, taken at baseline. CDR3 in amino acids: CASSPPGLALTGELFF. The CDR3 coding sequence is TGCGCCAGCAGCCCCCCGGGACTAGCGCTCACCGGGGAGCTGTTTTTT.